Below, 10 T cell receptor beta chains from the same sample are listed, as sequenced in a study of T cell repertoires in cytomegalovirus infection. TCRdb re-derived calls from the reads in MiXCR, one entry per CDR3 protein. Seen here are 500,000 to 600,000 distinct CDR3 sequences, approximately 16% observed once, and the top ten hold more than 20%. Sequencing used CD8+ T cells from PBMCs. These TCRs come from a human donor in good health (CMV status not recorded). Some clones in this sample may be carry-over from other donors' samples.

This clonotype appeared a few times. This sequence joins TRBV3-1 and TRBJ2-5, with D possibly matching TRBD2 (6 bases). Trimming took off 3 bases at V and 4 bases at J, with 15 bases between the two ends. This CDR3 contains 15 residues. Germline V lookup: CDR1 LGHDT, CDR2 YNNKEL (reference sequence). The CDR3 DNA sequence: TGTGCCAGCAGCCAGGCGGGGACCCAGGTAGAGACCCAGTACTTC. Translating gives CASSQAGTQVETQYF.

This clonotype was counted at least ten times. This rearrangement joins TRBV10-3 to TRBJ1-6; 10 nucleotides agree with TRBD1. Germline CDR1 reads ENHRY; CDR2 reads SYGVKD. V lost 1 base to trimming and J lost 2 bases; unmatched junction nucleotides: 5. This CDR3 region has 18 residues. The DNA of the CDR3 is TGTGCCATCAGTGAGTTTCCGGGACAGGGGACCTATAATTCACCCCTCCACTTT. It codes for CAISEFPGQGTYNSPLHF.

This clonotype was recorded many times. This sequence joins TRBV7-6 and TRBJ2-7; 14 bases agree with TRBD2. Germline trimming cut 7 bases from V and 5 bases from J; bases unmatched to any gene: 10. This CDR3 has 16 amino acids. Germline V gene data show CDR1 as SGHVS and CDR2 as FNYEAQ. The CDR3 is CASMDGTSGRVDEQYF. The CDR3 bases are TGTGCCAGCATGGATGGGACTAGCGGGAGAGTCGACGAGCAGTACTTC. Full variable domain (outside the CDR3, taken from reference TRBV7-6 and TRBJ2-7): GAGVSQSPRYKVTKRGQDVALRCDPISGHVSLYWYRQALGQGPEFLTYFNYEAQQDKSGLPNDRFSAERPEGSISTLTIQRTEQRDSAMYRCASMDGTSGRVDEQYFGPGTRLTVT.

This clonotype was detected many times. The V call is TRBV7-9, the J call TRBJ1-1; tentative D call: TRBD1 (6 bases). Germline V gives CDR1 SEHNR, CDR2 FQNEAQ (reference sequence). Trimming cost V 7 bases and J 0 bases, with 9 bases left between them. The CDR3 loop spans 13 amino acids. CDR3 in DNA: TGTGCCAGCATGGACAGTTTGAACACTGAAGCTTTCTTT. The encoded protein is CASMDSLNTEAFF.

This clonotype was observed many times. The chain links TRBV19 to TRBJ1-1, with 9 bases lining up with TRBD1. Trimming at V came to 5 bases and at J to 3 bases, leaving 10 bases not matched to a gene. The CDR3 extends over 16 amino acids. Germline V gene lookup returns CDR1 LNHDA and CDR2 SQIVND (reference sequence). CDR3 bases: TGTGCCAGTAGTTCTTTCCGGGACAGGGAAGACACTGAAGCTTTCTTT. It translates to CASSSFRDREDTEAFF.

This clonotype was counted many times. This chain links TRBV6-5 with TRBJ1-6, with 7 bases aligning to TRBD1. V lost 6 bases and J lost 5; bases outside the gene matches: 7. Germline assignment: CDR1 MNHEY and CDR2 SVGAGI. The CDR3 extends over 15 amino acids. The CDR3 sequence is CASRNRDSHNSPLHF. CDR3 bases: TGTGCCAGCAGGAACCGGGACAGCCATAATTCACCCCTCCACTTT.

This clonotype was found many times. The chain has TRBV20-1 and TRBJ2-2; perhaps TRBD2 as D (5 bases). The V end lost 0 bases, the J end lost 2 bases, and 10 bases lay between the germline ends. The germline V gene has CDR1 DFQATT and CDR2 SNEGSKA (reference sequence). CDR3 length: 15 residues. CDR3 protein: CSARDEAVNTGELFF. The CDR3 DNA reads TGCAGTGCTAGAGATGAAGCGGTTAACACCGGGGAGCTGTTTTTT.

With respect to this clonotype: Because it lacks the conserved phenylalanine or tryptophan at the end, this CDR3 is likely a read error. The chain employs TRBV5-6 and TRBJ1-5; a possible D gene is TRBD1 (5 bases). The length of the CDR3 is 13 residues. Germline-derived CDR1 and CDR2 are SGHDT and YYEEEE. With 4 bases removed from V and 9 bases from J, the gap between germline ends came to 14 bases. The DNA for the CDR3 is TGTGCCAGCAGCCCGGGGACGGGAGGGCCCCAGCATTCT. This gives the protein CASSPGTGGPQHS.

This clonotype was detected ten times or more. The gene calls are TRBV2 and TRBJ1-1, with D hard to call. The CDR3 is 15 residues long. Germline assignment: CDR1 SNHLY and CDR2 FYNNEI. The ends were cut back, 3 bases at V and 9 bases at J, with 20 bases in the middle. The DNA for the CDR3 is TGTGCCAGCAGTGAGGCGACCCTCTCCGCTTCCAAAGCTTTCTTT. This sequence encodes CASSEATLSASKAFF.

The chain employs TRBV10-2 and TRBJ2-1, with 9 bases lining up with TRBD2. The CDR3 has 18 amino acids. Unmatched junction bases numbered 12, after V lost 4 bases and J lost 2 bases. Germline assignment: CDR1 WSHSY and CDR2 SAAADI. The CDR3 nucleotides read TGCGCCAGCAGTGGCGGGGGCCTTTCTAGCGGGGCCTACAATGAGCAGTTCTTC. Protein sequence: CASSGGGLSSGAYNEQFF.